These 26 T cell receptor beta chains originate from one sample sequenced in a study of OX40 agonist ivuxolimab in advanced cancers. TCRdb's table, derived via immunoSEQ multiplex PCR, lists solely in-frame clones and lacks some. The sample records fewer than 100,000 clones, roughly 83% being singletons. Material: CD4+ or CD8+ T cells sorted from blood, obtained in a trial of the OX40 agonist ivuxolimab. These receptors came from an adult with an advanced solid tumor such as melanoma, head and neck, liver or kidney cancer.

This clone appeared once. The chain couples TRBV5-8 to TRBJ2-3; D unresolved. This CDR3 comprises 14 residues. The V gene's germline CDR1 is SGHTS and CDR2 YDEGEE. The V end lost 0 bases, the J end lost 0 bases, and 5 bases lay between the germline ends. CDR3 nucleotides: TGTGCCAGCAGCTTGGTACGAAGCACAGATACGCAGTATTTT. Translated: CASSLVRSTDTQYF.

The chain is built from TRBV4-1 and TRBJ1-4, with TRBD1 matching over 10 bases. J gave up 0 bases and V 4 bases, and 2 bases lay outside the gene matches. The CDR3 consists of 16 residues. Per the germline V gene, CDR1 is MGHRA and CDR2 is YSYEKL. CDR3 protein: CASSPTGGATNEKLFF. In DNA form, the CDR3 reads TGCGCCAGCAGCCCGACAGGGGGCGCAACTAATGAAAAACTGTTTTTT.

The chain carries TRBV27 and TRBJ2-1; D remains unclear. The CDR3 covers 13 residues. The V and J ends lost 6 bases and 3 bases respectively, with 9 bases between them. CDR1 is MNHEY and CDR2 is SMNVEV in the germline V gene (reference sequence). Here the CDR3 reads CASRRLDYNEQFF. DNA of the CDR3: TGTGCCAGCAGAAGGCTTGACTACAATGAGCAGTTCTTC.

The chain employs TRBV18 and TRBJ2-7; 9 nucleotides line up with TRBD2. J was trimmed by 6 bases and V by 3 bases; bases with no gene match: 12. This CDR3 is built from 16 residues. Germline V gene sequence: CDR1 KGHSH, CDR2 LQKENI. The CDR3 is CASSPLSSGAPGEQYF. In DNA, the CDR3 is TGTGCCAGCTCACCTTTGTCTAGCGGGGCTCCGGGCGAGCAGTACTTC.

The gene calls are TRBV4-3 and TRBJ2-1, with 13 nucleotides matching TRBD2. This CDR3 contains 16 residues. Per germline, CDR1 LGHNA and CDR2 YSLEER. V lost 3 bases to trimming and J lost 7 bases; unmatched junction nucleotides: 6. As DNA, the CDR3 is TGCGCCAGCAGCCAGAGCGGACTAGCGGGAGATAATGAGCAGTTCTTC. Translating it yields CASSQSGLAGDNEQFF.

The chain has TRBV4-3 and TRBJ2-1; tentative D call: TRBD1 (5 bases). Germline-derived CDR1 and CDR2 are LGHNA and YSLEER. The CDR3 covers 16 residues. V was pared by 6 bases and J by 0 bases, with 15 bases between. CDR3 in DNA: TGCGCCAGCAGTAGTGGACATAGGAGCTCCTACAATGAGCAGTTCTTC. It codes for CASSSGHRSSYNEQFF.

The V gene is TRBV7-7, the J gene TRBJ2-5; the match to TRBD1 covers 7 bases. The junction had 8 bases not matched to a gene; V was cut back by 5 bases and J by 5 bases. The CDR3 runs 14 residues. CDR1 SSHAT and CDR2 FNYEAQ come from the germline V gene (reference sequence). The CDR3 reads CASSPGQAGETQYF. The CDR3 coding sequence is TGTGCCAGCAGCCCTGGACAGGCTGGGGAGACCCAGTACTTC. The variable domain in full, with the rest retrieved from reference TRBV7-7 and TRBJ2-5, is GAGVSQSPRYKVTKRGQDVTLRCDPISSHATLYWYQQALGQGPEFLTYFNYEAQPDKSGLPSDRFSAERPEGSISTLTIQRTEQRDSAMYRCASSPGQAGETQYFGPGTRLLVL.

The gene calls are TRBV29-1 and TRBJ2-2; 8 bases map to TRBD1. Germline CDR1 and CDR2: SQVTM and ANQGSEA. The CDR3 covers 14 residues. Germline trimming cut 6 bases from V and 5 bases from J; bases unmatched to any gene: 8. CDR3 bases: TGCAGCGTCCCTCAGGGGGCGTCTACCGGGGAGCTGTTTTTT. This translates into CSVPQGASTGELFF.

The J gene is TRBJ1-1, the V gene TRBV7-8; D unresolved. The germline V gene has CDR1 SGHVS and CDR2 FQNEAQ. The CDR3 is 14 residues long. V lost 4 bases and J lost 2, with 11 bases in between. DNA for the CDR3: TGTGCCAGCAGCTCTTCAGGACTTAACACTGAAGCTTTCTTT. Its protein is CASSSSGLNTEAFF. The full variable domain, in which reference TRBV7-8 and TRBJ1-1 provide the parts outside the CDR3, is GAGVSQSPRYKVAKRGQDVALRCDPISGHVSLFWYQQALGQGPEFLTYFQNEAQLDKSGLPSDRFFAERPEGSVSTLKIQRTQQEDSAVYLCASSSSGLNTEAFFGQGTRLTVV.

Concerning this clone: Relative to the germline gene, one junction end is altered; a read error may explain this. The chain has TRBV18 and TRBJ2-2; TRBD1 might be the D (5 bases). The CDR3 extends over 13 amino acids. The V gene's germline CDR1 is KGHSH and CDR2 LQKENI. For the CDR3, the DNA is TGTGCCAGCTCAGGACAAAACACCAGGGAGCTGTTTTTT. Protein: CASSGQNTRELFF.

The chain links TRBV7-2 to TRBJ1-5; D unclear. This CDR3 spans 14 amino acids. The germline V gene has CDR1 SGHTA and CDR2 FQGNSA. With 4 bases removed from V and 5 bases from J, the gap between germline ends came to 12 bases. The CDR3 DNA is TGTGCCAGCAGCTCCATGGGTGGTTATCAGCCCCAGCATTTT. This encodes CASSSMGGYQPQHF.

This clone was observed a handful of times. The CDR3 protein is CASTRSGTGEVYSGNTIYF. As DNA, the CDR3 is TGTGCCAGCACCCGATCCGGGACAGGGGAGGTATACTCTGGAAACACCATATATTTT. The J gene is TRBJ1-3, the V gene TRBV4-2; 10 nucleotides match TRBD1. Trimming took 7 bases from V and 0 from J; bases not matched to a gene: 15. The CDR3 sequence is 19 residues long. Per the germline V gene, CDR1 is LGHNA and CDR2 is YNFKEQ.

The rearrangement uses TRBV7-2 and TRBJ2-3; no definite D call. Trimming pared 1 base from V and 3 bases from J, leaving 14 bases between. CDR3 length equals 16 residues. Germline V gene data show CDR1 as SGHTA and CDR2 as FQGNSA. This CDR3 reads CASSLVGSSPTDTQYF. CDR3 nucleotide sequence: TGTGCCAGCAGCTTAGTTGGTTCGAGCCCGACAGATACGCAGTATTTT. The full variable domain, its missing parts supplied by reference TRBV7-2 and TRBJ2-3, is GAGVSQSPSNKVTEKGKDVELRCDPISGHTALYWYRQSLGQGLEFLIYFQGNSAPDKSGLPSDRFSAERTGGSVSTLTIQRTQQEDSAVYLCASSLVGSSPTDTQYFGPGTRLTVL.

The CDR3 nucleotides are TGCGCGGCTACTGAGGGGACAGGGAGGGTTGCAGATACGCAGTATTTT. Translation: CAATEGTGRVADTQYF. The chain has TRBV10-2 and TRBJ2-3; 9 bases fit TRBD1. CDR1 and CDR2 from the germline V gene are WSHSY and SAAADI. The CDR3 loop spans 16 amino acids.

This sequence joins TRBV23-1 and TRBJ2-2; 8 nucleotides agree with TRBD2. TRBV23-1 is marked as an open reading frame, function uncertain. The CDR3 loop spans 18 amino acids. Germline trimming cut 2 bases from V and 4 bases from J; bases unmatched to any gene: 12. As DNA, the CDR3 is TGCGCCAGCAGTCAAGAAGAACGGGAGGGCCGTTTCACCGGGGAGCTGTTTTTT. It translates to CASSQEEREGRFTGELFF.

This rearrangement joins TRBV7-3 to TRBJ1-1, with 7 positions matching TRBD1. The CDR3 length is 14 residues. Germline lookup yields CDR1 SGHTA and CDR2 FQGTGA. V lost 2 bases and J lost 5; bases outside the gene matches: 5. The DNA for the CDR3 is TGTGCCAGCAGCTTACAGGGGGGCAAGACTGAAGCTTTCTTT. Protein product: CASSLQGGKTEAFF.

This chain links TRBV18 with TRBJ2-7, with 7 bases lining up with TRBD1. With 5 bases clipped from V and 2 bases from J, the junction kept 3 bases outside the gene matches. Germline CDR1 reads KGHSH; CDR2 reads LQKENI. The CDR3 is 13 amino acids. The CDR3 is CASSSDRAYEQYF. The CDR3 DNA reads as TGTGCCAGCTCATCAGACAGGGCCTACGAGCAGTACTTC.

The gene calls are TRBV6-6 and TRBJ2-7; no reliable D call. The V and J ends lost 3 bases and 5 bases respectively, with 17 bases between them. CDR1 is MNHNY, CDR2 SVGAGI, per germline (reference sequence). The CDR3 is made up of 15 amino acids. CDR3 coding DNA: TGTGCCAGCAGTTATTCTCCGGCTAGGGTCGACGAGCAGTACTTC. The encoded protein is CASSYSPARVDEQYF.

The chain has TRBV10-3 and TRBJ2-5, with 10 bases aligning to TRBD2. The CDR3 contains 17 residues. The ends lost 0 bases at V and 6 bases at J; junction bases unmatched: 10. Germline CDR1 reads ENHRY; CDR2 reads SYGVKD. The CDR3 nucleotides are TGTGCCATCAGTGAGTCGACGTTAGCGGGGGGCCGGAAGACCCAGTACTTC. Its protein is CAISESTLAGGRKTQYF.

CDR3 region: CASRFSGTSGANVLTF. CDR3 DNA sequence: TGTGCCAGCAGGTTTTCAGGGACTTCTGGGGCCAACGTCCTGACTTTC. The genes are TRBV7-9 and TRBJ2-6, with a possible D match to TRBD2 (6 bases). Trimming cost V 6 bases and J 1 base, with 13 bases left between them. This CDR3 is 16 amino acids long. Germline CDR1 SEHNR, CDR2 FQNEAQ (reference sequence).

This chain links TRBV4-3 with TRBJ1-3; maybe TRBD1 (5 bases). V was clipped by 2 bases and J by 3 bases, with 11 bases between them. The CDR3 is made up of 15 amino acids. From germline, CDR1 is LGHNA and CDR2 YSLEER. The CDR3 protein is CASSQSGGSGNTIYF. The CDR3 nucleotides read TGCGCCAGCAGCCAATCTGGGGGAAGTGGAAACACCATATATTTT.

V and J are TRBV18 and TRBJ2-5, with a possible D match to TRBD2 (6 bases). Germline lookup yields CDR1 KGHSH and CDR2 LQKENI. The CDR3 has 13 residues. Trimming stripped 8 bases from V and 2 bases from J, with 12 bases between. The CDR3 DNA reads TGTGCCAGCCACGGGGGACCTCAAGAGACCCAGTACTTC. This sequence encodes CASHGGPQETQYF. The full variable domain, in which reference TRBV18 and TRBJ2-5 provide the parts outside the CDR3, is NAGVMQNPRHLVRRRGQEARLRCSPMKGHSHVYWYRQLPEEGLKFMVYLQKENIIDESGMPKERFSAEFPKEGPSILRIQQVVRGDSAAYFCASHGGPQETQYFGPGTRLLVL.

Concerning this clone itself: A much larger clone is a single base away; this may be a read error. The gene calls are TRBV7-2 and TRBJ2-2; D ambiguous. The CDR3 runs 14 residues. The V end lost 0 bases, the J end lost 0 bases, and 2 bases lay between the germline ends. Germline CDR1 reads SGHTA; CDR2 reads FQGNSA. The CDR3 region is CASSLAANTGELFF. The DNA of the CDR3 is TGTGCCAGCAGCTTAGCAGCGAACACCGGGGAGCTGTTTTTT. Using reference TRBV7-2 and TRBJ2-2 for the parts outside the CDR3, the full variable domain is GAGVSQSPSNKVTEKGKDVELRCDPISGHTALYWYRQSLGQGLEFLIYFQGNSAPDKSGLPSDRFSAERTGGSVSTLTIQRTQQEDSAVYLCASSLAANTGELFFGEGSRLTVL.

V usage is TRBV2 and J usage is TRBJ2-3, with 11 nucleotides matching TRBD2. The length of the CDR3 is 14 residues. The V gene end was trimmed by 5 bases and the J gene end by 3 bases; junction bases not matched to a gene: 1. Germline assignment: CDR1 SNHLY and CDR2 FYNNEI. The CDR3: CASSWTSGTDTQYF. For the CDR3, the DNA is TGTGCCAGCAGTTGGACTAGCGGGACAGATACGCAGTATTTT.

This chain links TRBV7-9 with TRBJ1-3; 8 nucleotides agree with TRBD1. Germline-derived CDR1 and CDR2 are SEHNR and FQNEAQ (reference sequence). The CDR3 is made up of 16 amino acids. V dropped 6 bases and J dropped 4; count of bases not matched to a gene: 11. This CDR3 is CASRTRDRSVGNTIYF. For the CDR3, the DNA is TGTGCCAGCAGGACCCGGGACAGGTCCGTCGGAAACACCATATATTTT.

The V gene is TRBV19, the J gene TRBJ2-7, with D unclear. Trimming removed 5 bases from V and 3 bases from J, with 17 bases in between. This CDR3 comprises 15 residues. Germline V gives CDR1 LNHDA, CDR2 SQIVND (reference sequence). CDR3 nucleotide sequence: TGTGCCAGTAGTCCTGCTTCATGGAAGGGCTACGAGCAGTACTTC. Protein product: CASSPASWKGYEQYF.